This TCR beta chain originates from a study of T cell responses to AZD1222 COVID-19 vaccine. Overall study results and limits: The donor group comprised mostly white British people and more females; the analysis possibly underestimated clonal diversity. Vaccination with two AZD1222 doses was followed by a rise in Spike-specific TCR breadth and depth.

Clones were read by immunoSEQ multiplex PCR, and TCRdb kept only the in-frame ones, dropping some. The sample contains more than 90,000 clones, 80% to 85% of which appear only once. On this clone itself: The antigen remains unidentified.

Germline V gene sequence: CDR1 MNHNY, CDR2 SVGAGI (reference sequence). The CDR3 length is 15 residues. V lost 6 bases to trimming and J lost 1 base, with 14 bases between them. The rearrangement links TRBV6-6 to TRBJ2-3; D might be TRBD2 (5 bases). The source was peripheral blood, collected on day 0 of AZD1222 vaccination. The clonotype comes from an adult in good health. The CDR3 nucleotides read TGTGCCAGCAGGATGGGAGCGTACCGCACAGATACGCAGTATTTT. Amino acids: CASRMGAYRTDTQYF.